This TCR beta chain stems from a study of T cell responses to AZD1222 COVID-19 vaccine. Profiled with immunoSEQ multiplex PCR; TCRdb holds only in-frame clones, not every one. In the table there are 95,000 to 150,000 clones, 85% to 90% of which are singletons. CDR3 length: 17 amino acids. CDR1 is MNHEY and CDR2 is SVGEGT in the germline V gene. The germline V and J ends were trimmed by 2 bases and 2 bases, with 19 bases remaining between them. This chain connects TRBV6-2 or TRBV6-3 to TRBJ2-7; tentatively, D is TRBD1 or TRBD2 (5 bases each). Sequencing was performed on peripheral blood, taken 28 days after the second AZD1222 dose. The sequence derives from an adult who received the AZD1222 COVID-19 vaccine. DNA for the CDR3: TGTGCCAGCAGTTACACAAGTAACCGGGACGAAGCCTACGAGCAGTACTTC. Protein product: CASSYTSNRDEAYEQYF.